Listed below are T cell receptor beta chains from one sample, sequenced in a study of blood T cell repertoires in COVID-19. Generated by immunoSEQ multiplex PCR, the TCRdb table keeps only in-frame clones and is missing some. The data hold some 80,000 clones, with 75% to 90% observed a single time. The sample comprised peripheral blood. The receptors come from a woman in her thirties or forties with active or convalescent COVID-19. Both conserved end residues are part of each CDR3. D genes are given only for firm matches. Clone size appears in some rows only: once, few, many, or a class for an expanded clone.

CDR3 length	V gene	D gene	J gene	clone size	CDR3 DNA	CDR3 protein
15	TRBV6-1	TRBD2	TRBJ2-2	.	TGTGCCAGCAGTGAACGTAGCGGGGGAACCGGGGAGCTGTTTTTT	CASSERSGGTGELFF
14	TRBV28	TRBD1	TRBJ2-7	.	TGTGCCAGCAGTTTGTCAGGGGGCAGGAACGAGCAGTACTTC	CASSLSGGRNEQYF
18	TRBV23-1	.	TRBJ2-2	many	TGCGCCAGCAGTCAATCAAGGAGGGGCCTGTGGAACACCGGGGAGCTGTTTTTT	CASSQSRRGLWNTGELFF
16	TRBV7-9	TRBD1	TRBJ2-7	.	TGTGCCAGCAGCTTATCCCCCCGGGACAGGGGACACGAGCAGTACTTC	CASSLSPRDRGHEQYF
13	TRBV6-6	TRBD1	TRBJ1-2	.	TGTGCCAGCAGTTACGGACAGGGAGGTGGCTACACCTTC	CASSYGQGGGYTF
14	TRBV2	TRBD1	TRBJ1-2	few	TGTGCCAGCACCCGGGACAGGGAGGGAGTTGGAGGGGCCTTC	CASTRDREGVGGAF
15	TRBV7-3	.	TRBJ2-1	.	TGTGCCAGCAGCTTAGGCGGGGCCTTATACAATGAGCAGTTCTTC	CASSLGGALYNEQFF
18	TRBV18	TRBD2	TRBJ2-3	.	TGTGCCAGCTCACCAACGATTGGGACTAGCACTTCCACAGATACGCAGTATTTT	CASSPTIGTSTSTDTQYF
15	TRBV5-6	TRBD1	TRBJ2-7	.	TGTGCCAGCACAACCCGTGGGACAGGCTCCTACGAGCAGTACTTC	CASTTRGTGSYEQYF
16	TRBV5-6	.	TRBJ2-5	.	TGTGCCAGCAGCGCATTGGGACTGGGAGGCCAAGAGACCCAGTACTTC	CASSALGLGGQETQYF
15	TRBV27	TRBD2	TRBJ2-1	.	TGTGCCAGCAGTTTCAGCGGGAGCTCCTACAATGAGCAGTTCTTC	CASSFSGSSYNEQFF
12	TRBV7-2	.	TRBJ1-2	once	TGTGCCAGCAGCTTGGCCAGATCTGGCTACACCTTC	CASSLARSGYTF
11	TRBV12-3/TRBV12-4	.	TRBJ1-3	few	TGTGCGACATGGGGCAGAAACACCATATATTTT	CATWGRNTIYF
13	TRBV7-8	.	TRBJ2-7	.	TGTGCCAGCAGCTCCGGCCCGAACGGGAAGCAGTACTTC	CASSSGPNGKQYF
15	TRBV2	TRBD2	TRBJ2-7	.	TGTGCCAGCAGTGCATCCGGACTAGAATCCTACGAGCAGTACTTC	CASSASGLESYEQYF
15	TRBV5-1	TRBD1	TRBJ2-5	.	TGCGCCAGCAGCTTGAACAGGGGGCGACAAGAGACCCAGTACTTC	CASSLNRGRQETQYF
17	TRBV6-1	TRBD1	TRBJ1-6	.	TGTGCCAGCAGGGAAGACAGGGGGACCTCCTATAATTCACCCCTCCACTTT	CASREDRGTSYNSPLHF
13	TRBV6-5	.	TRBJ1-5	.	TGTGCCAGCAGCCTGATACGGGATCAGCCCCAGCATTTT	CASSLIRDQPQHF
14	TRBV19	TRBD1	TRBJ1-5	.	TGTGCCAGTAGTACGACAGGGGGCGCCCAGCCCCAGCATTTT	CASSTTGGAQPQHF
15	TRBV30	TRBD2	TRBJ2-3	.	TGTGCCTGGAGTGTGGCTAGCGGGGGCCCGGATACGCAGTATTTT	CAWSVASGGPDTQYF
16	TRBV27	TRBD2	TRBJ2-7	.	TGTGCCAGCAGTTTACTACTAGCGGGAGGTGTCTACGAGCAGTACTTC	CASSLLLAGGVYEQYF
16	TRBV7-2	TRBD1	TRBJ1-2	.	TGTGCCAGCAGCCTAGGACAGGGGTTAAAAATAGGGGGCTACACCTTC	CASSLGQGLKIGGYTF
16	TRBV5-1	TRBD1	TRBJ2-5	.	TGCGCCAGCAGCTTGGTCGGGACAGGGGGCCAAGAGACCCAGTACTTC	CASSLVGTGGQETQYF
12	TRBV18	.	TRBJ1-6	few	TGTGCCAGCTCCCTATATAATTCACCCCTCCACTTT	CASSLYNSPLHF